These 19 T cell receptor beta chains were all obtained from the same sample, sequenced in a study of CD8+CD57+ T cells in acquired aplastic anemia. CDR3 and TCR beta VDJ profiling relied on a genomic DNA template. TCRdb recomputed calls from the reads with MiXCR, one row per CDR3 protein. The profile shows roughly 200,000 distinct CDR3 sequences, 61% of them singletons. Material for sequencing was sorted CD4+, CD8+, or CD8+CD57+ T cells (not recorded which) from PBMCs. The source is a human donor in good health.

The chain joins TRBV19 to TRBJ2-2, with D hard to call. The CDR3 contains 13 residues. Looked up from germline, CDR1 is LNHDA and CDR2 is SQIVND (reference sequence). Trimming took 4 bases from V and 5 from J, leaving 8 bases between them. The CDR3 is CASSRTVTGELFF. In nucleotides, the CDR3 is TGTGCCAGTAGTAGAACAGTTACCGGGGAGCTGTTTTTT.

This sequence joins TRBV15 and TRBJ2-7, with 9 bases lining up with TRBD2. Germline CDR1 LNHNV, CDR2 YYDKDF (reference sequence). Germline trimming cut 1 base from V and 5 bases from J; bases unmatched to any gene: 9. This CDR3 is 16 amino acids long. The CDR3 DNA reads as TGTGCCACCAGCAGAGTCGCGGGGGGGCCGGCGGACGAGCAGTACTTC. Protein sequence: CATSRVAGGPADEQYF. The complete variable domain, with remaining parts taken from reference TRBV15 and TRBJ2-7, reads DAMVIQNPRYQVTQFGKPVTLSCSQTLNHNVMYWYQQKSSQAPKLLFHYYDKDFNNEADTPDNFQSRRPNTSFCFLDIRSPGLGDTAMYLCATSRVAGGPADEQYFGPGTRLTVT.

In DNA form, the CDR3 reads TGTGCCACCAGTGGGGCGGGGGGGCCTGGAGATACGCAGTATTTT. Protein product: CATSGAGGPGDTQYF. The gene calls are TRBV24-1 and TRBJ2-3; 9 bases are shared with TRBD2. The CDR3 is 15 residues long. V shed 5 bases and J 5 bases; nucleotides not matched to a gene: 7. CDR1 KGHDR and CDR2 SFDVKD come from the germline V gene.

This clonotype was observed a handful of times. The genes are TRBV12-3 or TRBV12-4 and TRBJ1-6; D remains ambiguous. The ends were cut back, 6 bases at V and 8 bases at J, with 20 bases in the middle. This CDR3 region has 16 residues. CDR3 DNA sequence: TGTGCCAGCAGCACTCTGTGGGGAATAGGTGATTCACCCCTCCACTTT. Translation: CASSTLWGIGDSPLHF.

The gene calls are TRBV20-1 and TRBJ1-2; D is perhaps TRBD1 (5 bases). Germline values: CDR1 DFQATT, CDR2 SNEGSKA (reference sequence). This CDR3 is built from 13 residues. With 0 bases removed from V and 5 bases from J, the gap between germline ends came to 10 bases. Here the CDR3 DNA reads TGCAGTGCTAGAGACAGGGAAGAATATGGCTACACCTTC. This translates into CSARDREEYGYTF.

The chain recombines TRBV24-1 with TRBJ2-3; 13 nucleotides agree with TRBD2. The CDR3 consists of 19 residues. With V trimmed by 4 bases and J by 4 bases, 13 bases remained unmatched. In germline, CDR1 is KGHDR, CDR2 SFDVKD. In DNA form, the CDR3 reads TGTGCCACCAGTGACCCTACTAGCGGGAGGGCCGGACTCGCAGATACGCAGTATTTT. It codes for CATSDPTSGRAGLADTQYF.

This rearrangement joins TRBV19 to TRBJ2-2; D not resolved. This CDR3 has 13 amino acids. Deletions cut 11 bases from V and 1 base from J, with 11 bases between. The germline V gene encodes CDR1 LNHDA and CDR2 SQIVND (reference sequence). DNA of the CDR3: TGTGCCTGGAGTTCCCAGAACACCGGGGAGCTGTTTTTT. Translated, it gives CAWSSQNTGELFF.

In this sample, this clonotype turned up many times. The chain carries TRBV6-2 or TRBV6-3 and TRBJ2-7; D gene uncertain. Germline V gene sequence: CDR1 MNHEY, CDR2 SVGEGT. V lost 4 bases, J lost 7 bases, and 17 bases lay in between. CDR3 length: 14 amino acids. The CDR3 reads CASSSPRPVGEQYF. The DNA of the CDR3 is TGTGCCAGCAGTTCCCCCCGACCCGTGGGAGAGCAGTACTTC.

This sequence joins TRBV6-5 and TRBJ1-5, with 9 bases lining up with TRBD1. CDR3 size: 15 residues. Looked up from germline, CDR1 is MNHEY and CDR2 is SVGAGI. The J segment lost 6 bases and the V segment lost 6 bases, leaving 9 bases of the junction unmatched. The CDR3 loop reads CASRETGGGRQPQHF. CDR3 DNA sequence: TGTGCCAGCAGGGAAACAGGGGGCGGACGTCAGCCCCAGCATTTT.

This clonotype was recorded at least ten times. The rearrangement uses TRBV4-3 and TRBJ2-3; a possible D gene is TRBD2 (6 bases). This CDR3 is built from 15 residues. Germline lookup yields CDR1 LGHNA and CDR2 YSLEER. V was shortened by 3 bases and J by 0 bases, with 10 bases between the two germline ends. The CDR3 loop reads CASSHRLGSTDTQYF. CDR3 nucleotides: TGCGCCAGCAGCCATAGACTAGGTAGCACAGATACGCAGTATTTT.

This clonotype was found many times. The chain couples TRBV7-9 to TRBJ2-7; 7 nucleotides match TRBD2. Germline loops: CDR1 SEHNR, CDR2 FQNEAQ (reference sequence). The CDR3 loop spans 15 amino acids. J gave up 4 bases and V 5 bases, and 11 bases lay outside the gene matches. DNA of the CDR3: TGTGCCAGCAGCCTGAGTGCGGGAGCAGAATACGAGCAGTACTTC. This codes for CASSLSAGAEYEQYF.

The chain employs TRBV2 and TRBJ1-1; D is ambiguous. Germline V lookup: CDR1 SNHLY, CDR2 FYNNEI. The CDR3 is 14 residues long. Trimming removed 3 bases from V and 4 bases from J, with 12 bases in between. The CDR3 here is CASSEASPLTEAFF. The DNA of the CDR3 is TGTGCCAGCAGTGAGGCAAGTCCACTCACTGAAGCTTTCTTT.

This clonotype was counted at least ten times. The chain has TRBV29-1 and TRBJ1-1, with D unresolved. Trimming cost V 5 bases and J 4 bases, with 11 bases left between them. This CDR3 is built from 12 residues. Per germline, CDR1 SQVTM and CDR2 ANQGSEA. The CDR3 DNA sequence: TGCAGCGTTAACTCCGGCGGCACTGAAGCTTTCTTT. This translates into CSVNSGGTEAFF.

The rearrangement joins TRBV20-1 to TRBJ2-7; TRBD1 might be the D (7 bases). Germline-derived CDR1 and CDR2 are DFQATT and SNEGSKA (reference sequence). V shed 6 bases and J shed 4 bases, with 16 bases lying between them. The length of the CDR3 is 13 residues. CDR3 DNA sequence: TGCAGTGCGGCAAAGGGGGCGGGGTACGAGCAGTACTTC. Residues: CSAAKGAGYEQYF.

This chain connects TRBV20-1 to TRBJ2-7, with TRBD2 matching 7 bases. There are 15 residues in the CDR3. The junction had 11 bases not matched to a gene; V was cut back by 2 bases and J by 4 bases. The germline V gene encodes CDR1 DFQATT and CDR2 SNEGSKA (reference sequence). The CDR3 reads CSARPPGRGGYEQYF. DNA of the CDR3: TGCAGTGCTAGACCGCCCGGACGCGGGGGTTACGAGCAGTACTTC.

This clonotype was detected once. The CDR3 spells CASSLLSGPYQETQYF. Here the CDR3 DNA reads TGTGCCAGCAGCTTACTGAGCGGGCCCTATCAAGAGACCCAGTACTTC. The genes are TRBV7-9 and TRBJ2-5; D might be TRBD2 (6 bases). The V gene lost 2 bases and the J gene lost 2 bases, with 15 bases spanning the gap. The CDR3 has 16 residues. Germline CDR1 SEHNR, CDR2 FQNEAQ (reference sequence).

This sequence joins TRBV5-6 and TRBJ2-3; D might be TRBD2 (5 bases). Germline assignment: CDR1 SGHDT and CDR2 YYEEEE. This CDR3 is built from 14 residues. With 4 bases removed from V and 0 bases from J, the gap between germline ends came to 9 bases. The CDR3 is CASSRGSSTDTQYF. The CDR3, as DNA: TGTGCCAGCAGCCGAGGGTCTAGCACAGATACGCAGTATTTT.

Concerning this clonotype itself: A much larger clone lies one base from this, so it may be a read error. CDR3 in DNA: TGTGCCAGCAGTTTAGCCAATCAGCCCCAGCATTTT. Translating it yields CASSLANQPQHF. The chain joins TRBV12-3 or TRBV12-4 to TRBJ1-5; D is unclear. V gave up 0 bases and J gave up 3 bases, with 0 bases separating them. This CDR3 comprises 12 residues.

This clonotype appeared many times. The chain links TRBV5-1 to TRBJ2-1, with 10 nucleotides matching TRBD2. Trimming cost V 3 bases and J 5 bases; bases outside gene matches: 14. CDR1 is SGHRS, CDR2 YFSETQ, per germline. The CDR3 has 18 residues. CDR3 protein: CASSYPGQAGGLDNEQFF. The CDR3 DNA reads as TGCGCCAGCAGCTACCCGGGTCAAGCGGGAGGGCTGGACAATGAGCAGTTCTTC.